These T cell receptor beta chains were read from a single sample in a study of blood T cells in healthy people across ages. TCRdb reanalysed the 5' RACE reads using MiXCR and keeps one entry per CDR3 protein. The data hold 600,000 or so distinct CDR3 sequences, with under 30% observed a single time. Sequenced: blood. The source is a woman older than 75 in good health. The CDR3 runs from the conserved cysteine through the conserved F or W. The D gene is left open where the match is weak. Clone size is shown for a subset of rows, as once, few, many or a class of expanded clone.

length	D	size	V	J	CDR3	DNA
16	TRBD1	few	TRBV5-1	TRBJ1-1	CASSFRGQRLNTEAFF	TGCGCCAGCAGCTTTAGGGGGCAGAGGTTGAACACTGAAGCTTTCTTT
15	NA	few	TRBV3-1	TRBJ2-5	CASSHVGPTPGTQYF	TGTGCCAGCAGCCATGTCGGCCCCACCCCAGGGACCCAGTACTTC
11	NA	few	TRBV28	TRBJ1-1	CASTYNTEAFF	TGTGCCAGCACCTATAACACTGAAGCTTTCTTT
13	NA	many	TRBV7-2	TRBJ2-5	CASSLRYQETQYF	TGTGCCAGCAGCCTGAGATACCAAGAGACCCAGTACTTC
15	TRBD1	NA	TRBV4-3	TRBJ1-4	CTSSQDRAGGRKLFF	TGCACCAGCAGCCAAGATCGGGCAGGGGGCCGGAAACTGTTTTTT
14	NA	NA	TRBV7-8	TRBJ2-1	CASSLWERDNEQFF	TGTGCCAGCAGCCTCTGGGAGCGGGACAATGAGCAGTTCTTC
18	NA	many	TRBV5-1	TRBJ2-6	CASSRTTGSPTGANVLTF	TGCGCCAGCAGCCGAACAACAGGGAGTCCTACGGGGGCCAACGTCCTGACTTTC
14	TRBD1	many	TRBV20-1	TRBJ2-7	CSALGQGQLGEQYF	TGCAGCGCCCTTGGACAGGGGCAACTGGGCGAGCAGTACTTC
10	NA	many	TRBV5-1	TRBJ2-3	CARREDTQYF	TGCGCCAGAAGGGAGGATACGCAGTATTTT
17	TRBD1	NA	TRBV6-2/TRBV6-3	TRBJ2-7	CASSYIVSGTGSYEQYF	TGTGCCAGCAGTTACATTGTAAGCGGGACAGGGAGCTACGAGCAGTACTTC
12	TRBD1	many	TRBV18	TRBJ2-5	CASSDRVRTQYF	TGTGCCAGCTCCGACAGGGTGCGGACCCAGTACTTC
15	NA	many	TRBV2	TRBJ1-6	CASETGRSYNSPLHF	TGTGCCAGCGAGACAGGTCGCTCCTATAATTCACCCCTCCACTTT
17	NA	few	TRBV18	TRBJ1-4	CASSPVGTQSTNEKLFF	TGTGCCAGCTCACCAGTCGGGACCCAGTCAACTAATGAAAAACTGTTTTTT
13	NA	NA	TRBV7-2	TRBJ2-5	CASSPSPWETQYF	TGTGCCAGCAGCCCATCCCCCTGGGAGACCCAGTACTTC
15	TRBD2	NA	TRBV20-1	TRBJ2-5	CSASSGGRIRETQYF	TGCAGTGCTAGTAGCGGGGGCCGGATAAGAGAGACCCAGTACTTC
14	TRBD2	many	TRBV20-1	TRBJ2-7	CSARVFSGGYEQYF	TGCAGTGCTAGAGTATTCAGCGGGGGTTACGAGCAGTACTTC
15	NA	once	TRBV10-2	TRBJ2-6	CASTMTDSGANVLTF	TGCGCCAGCACCATGACGGACTCTGGGGCCAACGTCCTGACTTTC
17	TRBD1	NA	TRBV5-6	TRBJ2-2	CASSFYRGASPTGELFF	TGTGCCAGCAGCTTCTACAGGGGGGCCAGTCCCACCGGGGAGCTGTTTTTT
15	NA	NA	TRBV3-1	TRBJ1-2	CASSQGLRGSRGYTF	TGTGCCAGCAGCCAAGGTCTTCGGGGTAGTCGCGGCTACACCTTC
13	NA	many	TRBV5-1	TRBJ1-2	CASNSGSDYGYTF	TGCGCCAGCAACAGCGGGTCCGACTATGGCTACACCTTC
14	NA	NA	TRBV6-1	TRBJ2-1	CASSHRSSYNEQFF	TGTGCCAGCAGTCACCGAAGCTCCTACAATGAGCAGTTCTTC
16	TRBD1	NA	TRBV5-1	TRBJ1-5	CASSLSRDRVHQPQHF	TGCGCCAGCAGCTTGTCACGGGACAGAGTTCATCAGCCCCAGCATTTT